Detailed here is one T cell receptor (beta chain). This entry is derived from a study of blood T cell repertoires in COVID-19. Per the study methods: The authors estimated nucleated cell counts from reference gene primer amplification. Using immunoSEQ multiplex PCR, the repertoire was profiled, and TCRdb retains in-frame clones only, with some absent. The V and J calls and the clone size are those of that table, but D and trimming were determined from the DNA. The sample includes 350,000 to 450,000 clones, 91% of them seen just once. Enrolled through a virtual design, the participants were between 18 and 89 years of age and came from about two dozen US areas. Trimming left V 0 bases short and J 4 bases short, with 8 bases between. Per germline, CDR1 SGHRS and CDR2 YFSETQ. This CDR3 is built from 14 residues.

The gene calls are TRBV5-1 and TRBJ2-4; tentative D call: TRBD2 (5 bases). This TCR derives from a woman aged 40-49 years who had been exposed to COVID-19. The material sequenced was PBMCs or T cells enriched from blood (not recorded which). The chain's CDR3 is CASSLAGKKNIQYF. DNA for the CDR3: TGCGCCAGCAGCTTGGCGGGAAAAAAAAACATTCAGTACTTC.